Presented here are 17 T cell receptor beta chains from one specimen sequenced in a study of T-cell memory formation after mild COVID-19. TCRdb called the 5' RACE reads again in MiXCR, with one record for every CDR3 protein. There are 350,000 or so distinct CDR3 sequences in the sample; about 21% occur only once, and under 15% lies in the top ten. The sequencing input was PBMCs or a T cell subset sorted from them (not recorded which). These receptors originate from an adult woman who had mild COVID-19 (a few samples of this study predate the infection). Cell type and time point are not known.

This clonotype has a handful of counts. The chain joins TRBV20-1 to TRBJ2-2, with 12 positions matching TRBD2. The J segment lost 7 bases and the V segment lost 0 bases, leaving 3 bases of the junction unmatched. The germline CDR1 and CDR2 sequences are DFQATT and SNEGSKA (reference sequence). This CDR3 spans 15 amino acids. CDR3 in amino acids: CSARDPTSGSGELFF. The CDR3 DNA sequence: TGCAGTGCTAGAGATCCGACTAGCGGGAGCGGGGAGCTGTTTTTT.

This chain links TRBV27 with TRBJ1-5; TRBD1 is a possible D gene (5 bases). The CDR3 is made up of 13 amino acids. The V and J ends lost 6 bases and 9 bases respectively, with 15 bases between them. Germline assignment: CDR1 MNHEY and CDR2 SMNVEV (reference sequence). CDR3 nucleotides: TGTGCCAGCAGCCTGTCGGGGACGGGGCCCCAGCATTTT. As protein: CASSLSGTGPQHF.

This CDR3 is CASSSPLNTEAFF. In DNA, the CDR3 is TGCGCCAGCAGCTCCCCCCTGAACACTGAAGCTTTCTTT. The chain carries TRBV5-1 and TRBJ1-1; D unresolved. Germline V lookup: CDR1 SGHRS, CDR2 YFSETQ. V gave up 3 bases and J gave up 0 bases, with 6 bases separating them. There are 13 residues in the CDR3.

In this sample, this clonotype turned up a few times. The chain is built from TRBV27 and TRBJ2-1; D unresolved. This CDR3 region has 12 residues. Germline V lookup: CDR1 MNHEY, CDR2 SMNVEV (reference sequence). The V and J ends lost 5 bases and 7 bases respectively, with 9 bases between them. The CDR3 spells CASSPRKNEQFF. CDR3 DNA sequence: TGTGCCAGCAGTCCTCGAAAGAATGAGCAGTTCTTC.

This clonotype was counted between two and nine times. The rearrangement links TRBV12-3 or TRBV12-4 to TRBJ1-1; D gene unclear. The CDR3 runs 14 residues. Trimming removed 6 bases at V and 1 base at J, with 12 bases between. CDR3 bases: TGTGCCAGCAGGCCCGGGAATAGGAACACTGAAGCTTTCTTT. It is translated as CASRPGNRNTEAFF.

The rearrangement links TRBV11-2 to TRBJ2-5, with a tentative D call TRBD2 (5 bases). CDR3 size: 14 residues. CDR1 and CDR2 from the germline V gene are SGHAT and FQNNGV. Trimming removed 1 base at V and 7 bases at J, with 13 bases between. This CDR3 is CASSLAGESGTQYF. DNA of the CDR3: TGTGCCAGCAGCTTAGCCGGGGAGAGCGGGACCCAGTACTTC.

The chain links TRBV30 to TRBJ1-2; D not resolved. CDR1 GTSNPN and CDR2 SVGIG come from the germline V gene (reference sequence). The CDR3 is 13 residues long. Trimming shortened V by 2 bases and J by 7 bases, and 14 bases separated the two germline ends. CDR3 residues: CAWSNGPGSGYTF. DNA of the CDR3: TGTGCCTGGAGTAATGGCCCGGGGAGTGGCTACACCTTC.

This clonotype has only a few counts. This chain joins TRBV19 and TRBJ1-5; the D gene is possibly TRBD1 (5 bases). The germline V gene encodes CDR1 LNHDA and CDR2 SQIVND (reference sequence). V was clipped by 3 bases and J by 7 bases, with 13 bases between them. The CDR3 has 14 amino acids. CDR3 residues: CASSMDRGDQPQHF. In DNA, the CDR3 is TGTGCCAGTAGTATGGATCGGGGGGACCAGCCCCAGCATTTT.

This chain connects TRBV2 to TRBJ2-3, with TRBD2 matching 16 bases. This CDR3 spans 16 amino acids. V was clipped by 5 bases and J by 4 bases; unmatched bases: 3. The germline V gene encodes CDR1 SNHLY and CDR2 FYNNEI. CDR3: CASSKGLAGGPDTQYF. For the CDR3, the DNA is TGTGCCAGCAGTAAGGGACTAGCGGGAGGGCCAGATACGCAGTATTTT.

This clonotype has more than one count but fewer than ten. The chain joins TRBV15 to TRBJ2-1; TRBD2 agrees at 7 bases. The CDR3 runs to 16 residues. J was trimmed by 2 bases and V by 0 bases; bases with no gene match: 4. Germline lookup yields CDR1 LNHNV and CDR2 YYDKDF (reference sequence). For the CDR3, the DNA is TGTGCCACCAGCAGAGAGGGGGGGGGACCCTACAATGAGCAGTTCTTC. Its protein is CATSREGGGPYNEQFF.

This rearrangement joins TRBV5-5 to TRBJ1-1, with TRBD1 matching 10 bases. The CDR3 is 16 residues long. V shed 1 base, J shed 4 bases, and the junction held 7 bases outside the gene matches. Germline values: CDR1 SGHKS, CDR2 YYEKEE (reference sequence). CDR3 nucleotides: TGTGCCAGCAGCTTGACCTGGGACAGGGGTTTCACTGAAGCTTTCTTT. Its translation is CASSLTWDRGFTEAFF.

The chain is built from TRBV9 and TRBJ2-3; the D is unclear. V was pared by 0 bases and J by 4 bases, with 6 bases between. The V gene's germline CDR1 is SGDLS and CDR2 YYNGEE. This CDR3 has 13 amino acids. The CDR3 is CASSVGPPDTQYF. DNA for the CDR3: TGTGCCAGCAGCGTAGGCCCCCCAGATACGCAGTATTTT.

The CDR3 coding sequence is TGTGCCAGCAGCTTTCGGGACAGTTTAGCCAAAAACATTCAGTACTTC. Residues: CASSFRDSLAKNIQYF. The rearrangement joins TRBV5-8 to TRBJ2-4; 7 bases are a match to TRBD1. Unmatched junction bases numbered 5, after V lost 2 bases and J lost 0 bases. In germline, CDR1 is SGHTS, CDR2 YDEGEE. This CDR3 is built from 16 residues. Full variable domain (missing parts from reference TRBV5-8 and TRBJ2-4): EAGVTQSPTHLIKTRGQQATLRCSPISGHTSVYWYQQALGLGLQFLLWYDEGEERNRGNFPPRFSGRQFPNYSSELNVNALELEDSALYLCASSFRDSLAKNIQYFGAGTRLSVL.

This clonotype was detected a few times. V and J are TRBV10-3 and TRBJ2-7, with a tentative D call TRBD1 (5 bases). The CDR3 spans 11 residues. Trimming took off 10 bases at V and 3 bases at J, with 10 bases between the two ends. CDR1 is ENHRY and CDR2 is SYGVKD in the germline V gene. As DNA, the CDR3 is TGTGCCACCCAGGGTCTCTACGAGCAGTACTTC. Encoded protein: CATQGLYEQYF.

This clonotype was seen only a few times. The rearrangement joins TRBV20-1 to TRBJ1-2, with D uncertain. V was clipped by 5 bases and J by 3 bases, with 13 bases between them. Germline V CDR1 and CDR2: DFQATT, SNEGSKA (reference sequence). The CDR3 loop spans 13 amino acids. The CDR3: CSALDGWDYGYTF. The CDR3 DNA sequence: TGCAGTGCTCTGGACGGGTGGGACTATGGCTACACCTTC.

This clonotype was found a few times. V usage is TRBV6-1 and J usage is TRBJ2-1, with 8 bases matching TRBD2. CDR3 size: 14 residues. V shed 4 bases, J shed 10 bases, and the junction held 9 bases outside the gene matches. The germline CDR1 and CDR2 sequences are MNHNS and SASEGT. CDR3 sequence reads: CASSAGTRKDEQFF. The CDR3 nucleotides read TGTGCCAGCAGTGCCGGGACTAGAAAGGACGAGCAGTTCTTC.

Only a few counts were recorded for this clonotype. The CDR3 is CASSFRTGWSTEAFF. CDR3 DNA sequence: TGCGCCAGCAGCTTTCGGACAGGCTGGTCCACTGAAGCTTTCTTT. The chain links TRBV5-1 to TRBJ1-1; 7 nucleotides line up with TRBD1. V lost 2 bases to trimming and J lost 4 bases; unmatched junction nucleotides: 8. Germline assignment: CDR1 SGHRS and CDR2 YFSETQ. This CDR3 contains 15 residues.